The 22 T cell receptor beta chains in this list originate from one sample, sequenced in a study of T cells in Graves' hyperthyroidism and ophthalmopathy. RNA transcripts served as the template for amplifying TCR beta CDR3 regions. A set of HTBI primers served as the primers for a first-round RT-PCR of the TCR CDR3. TCRdb independently ran MiXCR on the multiplex PCR reads; one entry per CDR3 protein. The sample has over 400,000 distinct CDR3 sequences; 20% to 25% are singletons. Sequencing was performed on blood. The source of these receptors is a woman aged 70-85 years with Graves' ophthalmopathy.

This clonotype was found a few times. This sequence joins TRBV6-5 and TRBJ2-7; D might be TRBD2 (5 bases). This CDR3 has 16 residues. From germline, CDR1 is MNHEY and CDR2 SVGAGI. Trimming took 1 base from V and 2 from J, leaving 15 bases between them. In nucleotides, the CDR3 is TGTGCCAGCAGTTACTTAGGGCTAGCAGTAACCTACGAGCAGTACTTC. The encoded protein is CASSYLGLAVTYEQYF.

This clonotype was detected ten times or more. The rearrangement links TRBV28 to TRBJ2-2; 8 bases are a match to TRBD1. With V trimmed by 3 bases and J by 4 bases, 7 bases remained unmatched. The CDR3 has 16 residues. Germline CDR1 and CDR2: MDHEN and SYDVKM. The CDR3 DNA reads as TGTGCCAGCAGTTTGGCCAGGGGGCTGGGCACCGGGGAGCTGTTTTTT. Its protein is CASSLARGLGTGELFF.

This clonotype was seen many times. The chain couples TRBV3-1 to TRBJ1-6; no clear D gene. CDR3 size: 15 residues. Germline loops: CDR1 LGHDT, CDR2 YNNKEL (reference sequence). V was cut by 3 bases and J by 5 bases, with 11 bases left in between. This chain's CDR3 is CASSQPTGNNSPLHF. In nucleotides, the CDR3 is TGTGCCAGCAGCCAGCCCACGGGGAATAATTCACCCCTCCACTTT. Combining the CDR3 with reference TRBV3-1 and TRBJ1-6 gives the whole variable domain DTAVSQTPKYLVTQMGNDKSIKCEQNLGHDTMYWYKQDSKKFLKIMFSYNNKELIINETVPNRFSPKSPDKAHLNLHINSLELGDSAVYFCASSQPTGNNSPLHFGNGTRLTVT.

This clonotype was observed many times. The genes are TRBV7-2 and TRBJ2-1; 8 bases match TRBD1. The J segment lost 13 bases and the V segment lost 2 bases, leaving 4 bases of the junction unmatched. Germline V gene data show CDR1 as SGHTA and CDR2 as FQGNSA. There are 12 residues in the CDR3. The CDR3 DNA reads TGTGCCAGCAGCTTACACGGACAGGGTCAGTTCTTC. This encodes CASSLHGQGQFF.

This clonotype has only a few counts. The chain uses TRBV7-9 and TRBJ2-4, with 8 bases matching TRBD1. CDR1 and CDR2 (germline): SEHNR, FQNEAQ (reference sequence). V lost 3 bases to trimming and J lost 2 bases; unmatched junction nucleotides: 9. CDR3 size: 17 residues. The CDR3 DNA is TGTGCCAGCAGCTTGATGACAGGGGCGGTTTCCAAAAACATTCAGTACTTC. Translation: CASSLMTGAVSKNIQYF.

The CDR3 DNA reads as TGCGCCAGCAGCCCAAGCACAGGGTTTAATCAGCCCCAGCATTTT. This encodes CASSPSTGFNQPQHF. The chain recombines TRBV5-1 with TRBJ1-5; D is possibly TRBD1 (6 bases). V lost 4 bases and J lost 4, with 15 bases in between. Per the germline V gene, CDR1 is SGHRS and CDR2 is YFSETQ. The CDR3 totals 15 residues.

This clonotype was detected ten times or more. For the CDR3, the DNA is TGTGCCACCAGCAGAGATACGTTAGCGTTAGAGACCCAGTACTTC. This encodes CATSRDTLALETQYF. This rearrangement joins TRBV15 to TRBJ2-5, with D possibly TRBD2 on 5 matching bases. The CDR3 sequence is 15 residues long. Germline V lookup: CDR1 LNHNV, CDR2 YYDKDF (reference sequence). Trimming left V 0 bases short and J 4 bases short, with 12 bases between.

This chain joins TRBV20-1 and TRBJ2-7; D call uncertain. V lost 5 bases and J 3 bases, leaving 17 bases between the germline ends. Germline CDR1 DFQATT, CDR2 SNEGSKA (reference sequence). This CDR3 has 14 amino acids. The CDR3 DNA sequence: TGCAGTGCTCGCTCCTCCATCGGTTACTACGAGCAGTACTTC. It yields the protein CSARSSIGYYEQYF.

This clonotype was detected only a few times. This chain joins TRBV30 and TRBJ2-3; 8 positions match TRBD2. V lost 4 bases to trimming and J lost 4 bases; unmatched junction nucleotides: 7. The CDR3 loop spans 14 amino acids. Germline V gene sequence: CDR1 GTSNPN, CDR2 SVGIG (reference sequence). Written as DNA, the CDR3 is TGTGCCTGGACGTCCCCGGGAGGGGCAGATACGCAGTATTTT. It specifies CAWTSPGGADTQYF.

Details on this clonotype: This could be a read error, since a much larger clone is one nucleotide away. The chain uses TRBV20-1 and TRBJ2-1; perhaps D is TRBD1 or TRBD2 (5 bases each). Gene TRBJ2-7 matches the end of the DNA better, so the J call may be wrong. CDR3 length: 12 residues. Germline V gives CDR1 DFQATT, CDR2 SNEGSKA (reference sequence). Here the CDR3 DNA reads TGCAGTGCTAGGGGGACCATCAATGAGCAGTACTTC. It encodes CSARGTINEQYF.

The sample holds a few counts of this clonotype. The gene calls are TRBV5-1 and TRBJ2-3; D remains unclear. The CDR3 covers 13 residues. The V and J ends lost 1 base and 6 bases respectively, with 9 bases between them. Germline V CDR1 and CDR2: SGHRS, YFSETQ. DNA for the CDR3: TGCGCCAGCAGCTTGTCACGTTTGGATACGCAGTATTTT. Translating gives CASSLSRLDTQYF.

This clonotype occurred a few times. The chain uses TRBV29-1 and TRBJ1-1, with D perhaps TRBD1 (5 bases). V lost 2 bases to trimming and J lost 0 bases, with 13 bases between them. The germline CDR1 and CDR2 sequences are SQVTM and ANQGSEA. This CDR3 has 15 amino acids. Written as DNA, the CDR3 is TGCAGCGTTGAACCCCGCAGGGCAGTGAACACTGAAGCTTTCTTT. It yields the protein CSVEPRRAVNTEAFF.

This clonotype was seen a few times. V is TRBV7-2 and J is TRBJ2-2, with TRBD2 as a possible D gene (6 bases). Deletions cut 3 bases from V and 4 bases from J, with 12 bases between. Germline V gives CDR1 SGHTA, CDR2 FQGNSA. The length of the CDR3 is 15 residues. CDR3 in amino acids: CASSLATSFTGELFF. Written as DNA, the CDR3 is TGTGCCAGCAGCTTGGCGACTAGTTTCACCGGGGAGCTGTTTTTT. The full variable domain, completed using reference TRBV7-2 and TRBJ2-2, is GAGVSQSPSNKVTEKGKDVELRCDPISGHTALYWYRQSLGQGLEFLIYFQGNSAPDKSGLPSDRFSAERTGGSVSTLTIQRTQQEDSAVYLCASSLATSFTGELFFGEGSRLTVL.

The genes are TRBV6-1 and TRBJ1-1; D is unclear. V lost 4 bases and J 3 bases, leaving 15 bases between the germline ends. From germline, CDR1 is MNHNS and CDR2 SASEGT. The CDR3 sequence is 15 residues long. The CDR3 loop reads CASSVTEWGDTEAFF. DNA for the CDR3: TGTGCCAGCAGTGTAACAGAGTGGGGAGACACTGAAGCTTTCTTT.

The rearrangement links TRBV2 to TRBJ2-1; 9 bases align to TRBD1. V lost 5 bases, J lost 10 bases, and 12 bases stayed unmatched. The CDR3 is 15 residues long. Germline CDR1 SNHLY, CDR2 FYNNEI. This CDR3 reads CASSRMGQGLNEQFF. The CDR3 coding sequence is TGTGCCAGCAGTCGTATGGGACAGGGTCTCAACGAGCAGTTCTTC.

This clonotype has more than one count but fewer than ten. The genes are TRBV7-3 and TRBJ1-2; D perhaps matches TRBD1 (5 bases). This CDR3 spans 13 amino acids. V was pared by 2 bases and J by 8 bases, with 12 bases between. Germline CDR1 and CDR2: SGHTA and FQGTGA. For the CDR3, the DNA is TGTGCCAGCAGCTTAGCGGGGGAGGGCGGCTACACCTTC. It encodes CASSLAGEGGYTF.

This sequence joins TRBV20-1 and TRBJ1-4; D is unresolved. V was pared by 3 bases and J by 8 bases, with 7 bases between. This CDR3 comprises 11 residues. Germline lookup yields CDR1 DFQATT and CDR2 SNEGSKA (reference sequence). CDR3 DNA sequence: TGCAGTGCTAGGCTGGCCGAAAAACTGTTTTTT. It yields the protein CSARLAEKLFF.

This clonotype was observed a few times. The J gene is TRBJ2-7, the V gene TRBV3-1, with TRBD2 matching 14 bases. The V gene end was trimmed by 4 bases and the J gene end by 3 bases; junction bases not matched to a gene: 8. Looked up from germline, CDR1 is LGHDT and CDR2 is YNNKEL (reference sequence). This CDR3 has 17 amino acids. The CDR3 spells CASSPGTSGSADYEQYF. In DNA form, the CDR3 reads TGTGCCAGCAGCCCTGGGACTAGCGGGAGTGCAGACTACGAGCAGTACTTC.

This clonotype was counted only a few times. The chain recombines TRBV6-1 with TRBJ2-5; the D gene is possibly TRBD2 (5 bases). The CDR3 covers 12 residues. V dropped 5 bases and J dropped 5 bases, with 9 bases sitting between them. Germline assignment: CDR1 MNHNS and CDR2 SASEGT. The CDR3 DNA follows: TGTGCCAGCAGTCGTCGGGATGAGACCCAGTACTTC. It yields the protein CASSRRDETQYF.

V and J are TRBV5-4 and TRBJ2-7; D gene ambiguous. The V end lost 0 bases, the J end lost 7 bases, and 11 bases lay between the germline ends. Germline lookup yields CDR1 SGHNT and CDR2 YYREEE (reference sequence). This CDR3 contains 13 residues. The CDR3 loop is CASSLVTQMEQYF. CDR3 bases: TGTGCCAGCAGCTTGGTGACTCAAATGGAGCAGTACTTC.

Only a few counts were recorded for this clonotype. The genes are TRBV27 and TRBJ2-7, with D unresolved. This CDR3 comprises 13 residues. CDR1 MNHEY and CDR2 SMNVEV come from the germline V gene (reference sequence). Trimming took 4 bases from V and 6 from J, leaving 13 bases between them. The CDR3 is CASSYTASGEQYF. CDR3 coding DNA: TGTGCCAGCAGTTATACTGCCTCTGGCGAGCAGTACTTC.

The chain employs TRBV5-1 and TRBJ2-2; D gene ambiguous. Germline CDR1 reads SGHRS; CDR2 reads YFSETQ. This CDR3 has 15 amino acids. V dropped 4 bases and J dropped 2 bases, with 12 bases sitting between them. The CDR3 bases are TGCGCCAGCAGCCCGGACGGGCGAAACACCGGGGAGCTGTTTTTT. This translates into CASSPDGRNTGELFF.